Listed below are T cell receptor beta chains from one sample, sequenced in a study of long-term antiretroviral therapy in people with HIV. Assay used: immunoSEQ multiplex PCR; TCRdb lists only in-frame clones, some missing. The sample includes 20,000 to 25,000 clones, more than 70% of them seen just once. The source was unsorted PBMCs, collected around 2.5 years after starting antiretroviral therapy. These receptors were obtained from a man between 40 and 49 years old with HIV. CDR3s include the opening cysteine and the closing phenylalanine or tryptophan. D genes are given only for firm matches. Clone size is given for some rows only: seen once, a few or many times, or a class if the clone is expanded.

>TRBV29-1|TRBJ2-7|NA|14|TRBD2
TGCAGCCCGTCCTGGACTAGAGGATGCTACGAGCAGTACTTC
CSPSWTRGCYEQYF
>TRBV5-1|TRBJ2-7|NA|14|NA
TGCGCCAGCAGCTTGGGGGGACGGTCCTACGAGCAGTACTTC
CASSLGGRSYEQYF
>TRBV7-2|TRBJ2-7|NA|15|TRBD2
TGTGCCAGCACCGAAACTAGCGGGAGATCCCACGAGCAGTACTTC
CASTETSGRSHEQYF
>TRBV28|TRBJ2-7|once|14|TRBD1
TGTGCCAGCAGTCTCCGGGACAGCTCCTACGAGCAGTACTTC
CASSLRDSSYEQYF
>TRBV10-3|TRBJ1-1|NA|14|NA
TGTGCCATCAGTTCGGGGGGGCTGAACACTGAAGCTTTCTTT
CAISSGGLNTEAFF
>TRBV5-4|TRBJ1-1|NA|12|NA
TGTGCCAGCAGCCCAGACACCACTGAAGCTTTCTTT
CASSPDTTEAFF
>TRBV19|TRBJ2-1|NA|12|NA
TGTGCCAGTCGACGAACGGAGGCCAAACAGTTCTTC
CASRRTEAKQFF
>TRBV5-1|TRBJ1-4|few|14|NA
TGCGCCAGCAGCTTGGAGACCGCGAATGAAAAACTGTTTTTT
CASSLETANEKLFF
>TRBV7-9|TRBJ2-7|few|13|NA
TGTGCCAGCAGCTTAGCTGTGGCCTACGAGCAGTACTTC
CASSLAVAYEQYF
>TRBV28|TRBJ2-1|few|14|TRBD1
TGTGCCAGCAGTCATCCGGACAGGAACAATGAGCAGTTCTTC
CASSHPDRNNEQFF
>TRBV9|TRBJ2-7|NA|17|TRBD2
TGTGCCAGCAGCGTAGGGGGAGTGACTAGCGGGATTGGCGAGCAGTACTTC
CASSVGGVTSGIGEQYF
>TRBV30|TRBJ2-3|NA|12|NA
TGTGCCTGGGGACACTTCACAGATACGCAGTATTTT
CAWGHFTDTQYF
>TRBV5-1|TRBJ1-2|NA|17|TRBD1
TGCGCCAGCAGCTTGGGGGACAGGCGACTTATTAACTATGGCTACACCTTC
CASSLGDRRLINYGYTF
>TRBV5-1|TRBJ2-1|NA|19|TRBD1
TGCGCCAGCAGCTTGGGAAAAGCTCCGGGACAGGGGAATTCCAATGAGCAGTTCTTC
CASSLGKAPGQGNSNEQFF
>TRBV9|TRBJ2-7|large|15|NA
TGTGCCAGCAGCGTGGGACACGGGAGCTCCTACGAGCAGTACTTC
CASSVGHGSSYEQYF
>TRBV6-1|TRBJ2-7|NA|13|NA
TGTGCCAGCAGACGGACAAACTCCTACGAGCAGTACTTC
CASRRTNSYEQYF
>TRBV9|TRBJ2-3|NA|15|NA
TGTGCCAGCGCCCCTTGGACAGCTAGCACAGATACGCAGTATTTT
CASAPWTASTDTQYF